The 7 T cell receptor beta chains below all came from one sample that was sequenced in a study of CXCR3-negative and CXCR3-positive naive CD8 T cells. Findings and caveats of the study: The study found more hydrophobic TRB CDR3s in CXCR3-positive naive cells than in CXCR3-negative naive cells.

Antigens of these TCRs are unknown. Preparation of TRB cDNA libraries relied on 5' RACE carrying UMI labels. From the 5' RACE reads, TCRdb lists one entry per CDR3 protein and no DNA. Its table lists roughly 100,000 distinct CDR3 sequences. The specimen sequenced was naive CXCR3+ CD8+ T cells from blood. Noted subset: CD45RO-CCR7+CD27+CD95- naive CD8+ T cells expressing CXCR3 (TNR3+). The source is a human donor in good health. Some clones in this sample may be carry-over from other donors' samples.

V is TRBV20-1 and J is TRBJ2-1; the D call from TCRdb, TRBD2, cannot be confirmed without DNA. This CDR3 comprises 15 residues. From germline, CDR1 is DFQATT and CDR2 SNEGSKA (reference sequence). The CDR3: CSARDGSISYNEQFF.

The chain joins TRBV4-2 to TRBJ1-5. Per the germline V gene, CDR1 is LGHNA and CDR2 is YNFKEQ. The CDR3 is 13 residues long. CDR3: CASGQETAQPQHF.

The chain recombines TRBV2 with TRBJ2-2; TCRdb's D gene call, TRBD2, goes unchecked for lack of DNA. The CDR3 contains 14 residues. In germline, CDR1 is SNHLY, CDR2 FYNNEI. CDR3 in amino acids: CASSEAMEAGELFF.

This chain joins TRBV29-1 and TRBJ1-2; the D call of TRBD1 rests on TCRdb alone, since no DNA is present to check it. Germline V lookup: CDR1 SQVTM, CDR2 ANQGSEA. The length of the CDR3 is 12 residues. The CDR3 sequence: CSVAGQEEGYTF.

The rearrangement joins TRBV15 to TRBJ2-3. The CDR3 is made up of 14 amino acids. Germline CDR1 reads LNHNV; CDR2 reads YYDKDF (reference sequence). The CDR3 sequence is CATSRDKGTDTQYF.

V usage is TRBV5-1 and J usage is TRBJ2-5; TCRdb picks TRBD2, but there is no DNA to check that call. The CDR3 spans 17 residues. CDR1 is SGHRS and CDR2 is YFSETQ in the germline V gene. The CDR3 loop reads CASSLAEASGSQETQYF.

CDR3 sequence reads: CASSSSFSINEQFF. V is TRBV11-3 and J is TRBJ2-1. Germline CDR1 reads SGHNT; CDR2 reads YENEEA. This CDR3 region has 14 residues. Combining the CDR3 with reference TRBV11-3 and TRBJ2-1 gives the whole variable domain EAGVVQSPRYKIIEKKQPVAFWCNPISGHNTLYWYLQNLGQGPELLIRYENEEAVDDSQLPKDRFSAERLKGVDSTLKIQPAELGDSAVYLCASSSSFSINEQFFGPGTRLTVL.